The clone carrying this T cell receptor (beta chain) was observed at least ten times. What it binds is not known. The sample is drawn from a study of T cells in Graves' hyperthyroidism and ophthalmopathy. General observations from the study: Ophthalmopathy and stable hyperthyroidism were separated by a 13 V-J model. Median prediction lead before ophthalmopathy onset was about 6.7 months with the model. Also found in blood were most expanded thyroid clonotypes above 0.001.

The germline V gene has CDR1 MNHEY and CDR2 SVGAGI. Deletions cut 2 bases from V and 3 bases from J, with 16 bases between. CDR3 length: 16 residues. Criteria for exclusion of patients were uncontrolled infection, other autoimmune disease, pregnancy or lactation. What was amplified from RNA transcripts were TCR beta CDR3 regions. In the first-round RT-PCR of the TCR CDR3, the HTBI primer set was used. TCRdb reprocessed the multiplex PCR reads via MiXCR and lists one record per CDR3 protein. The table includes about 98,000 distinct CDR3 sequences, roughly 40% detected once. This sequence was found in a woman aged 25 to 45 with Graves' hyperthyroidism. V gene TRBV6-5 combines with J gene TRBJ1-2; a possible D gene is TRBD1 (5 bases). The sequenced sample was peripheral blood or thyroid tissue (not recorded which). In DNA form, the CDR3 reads TGTGCCAGCAGTTACACCTGGACACAGCTAGACTATGGCTACACCTTC. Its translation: CASSYTWTQLDYGYTF.